The 26 T cell receptor beta chains below come from one sample, sequenced in a study of shared clonotypes between healthy human individuals. The repertoire was sequenced with immunoSEQ multiplex PCR; TCRdb's copy has only in-frame clones and lacks some. The data show millions of clones, about 92% seen once. Input material: naive CD4+ T cells sorted from blood. The sample's subset: CD45RA+ positively selected. These receptors originate from a man between 18 and 35 years old in good health.

This chain links TRBV14 with TRBJ2-7; D ambiguous. Germline V CDR1 and CDR2: SGHDN, FVKESK. This CDR3 is built from 14 residues. V dropped 1 base and J dropped 1 base, with 8 bases sitting between them. The CDR3 protein is CASSQVTRSYEQYF. CDR3 nucleotides: TGTGCCAGCAGCCAAGTCACCAGGTCCTACGAGCAGTACTTC. Drawing the rest from reference TRBV14 and TRBJ2-7, the complete variable domain is EAGVTQFPSHSVIEKGQTVTLRCDPISGHDNLYWYRRVMGKEIKFLLHFVKESKQDESGMPNNRFLAERTGGTYSTLKVQPAELEDSGVYFCASSQVTRSYEQYFGPGTRLTVT.

CDR3 sequence reads: CASSMTGQETQYF. The CDR3 DNA reads TGTGCCAGCAGCATGACAGGCCAAGAGACCCAGTACTTC. The chain recombines TRBV7-8 with TRBJ2-5; D perhaps matches TRBD1 (6 bases). Trimming stripped 5 bases from V and 1 base from J, with 8 bases between. The CDR3 is 13 residues long. Germline CDR1 SGHVS, CDR2 FQNEAQ.

The chain joins TRBV5-1 to TRBJ1-5; 9 bases align to TRBD1. Germline V gives CDR1 SGHRS, CDR2 YFSETQ. This CDR3 has 17 amino acids. V gave up 0 bases and J gave up 4 bases; unmatched junction bases: 8. This CDR3 is CASSLAWDRVGNQPQHF. The CDR3 bases are TGCGCCAGCAGCTTGGCCTGGGACAGGGTGGGGAATCAGCCCCAGCATTTT.

The chain combines TRBV6-1 with TRBJ2-2, with D tentatively TRBD1 (7 bases). V lost 7 bases and J lost 6, with 18 bases in between. CDR3 length: 15 residues. Germline assignment: CDR1 MNHNS and CDR2 SASEGT. The CDR3 sequence: CASKKGQEGSGELFF. The CDR3 nucleotides are TGTGCCAGCAAGAAAGGACAGGAGGGATCCGGGGAGCTGTTTTTT.

This clone appeared a single time. The V call is TRBV15, the J call TRBJ2-1, with no clear D. Germline values: CDR1 LNHNV, CDR2 YYDKDF (reference sequence). This CDR3 region has 17 residues. Trimming took 0 bases from V and 0 from J, leaving 12 bases between them. The CDR3 reads CATSRDFGSDSYNEQFF. The CDR3, as DNA: TGTGCCACCAGCAGAGATTTTGGGTCAGACTCCTACAATGAGCAGTTCTTC.

With respect to this clone: This specimen includes other DNA sequences encoding the same CDR3. The chain recombines TRBV18 with TRBJ1-1, with TRBD1 as a possible D gene (6 bases). From germline, CDR1 is KGHSH and CDR2 LQKENI. The CDR3 has 14 residues. The V end was cut by 6 bases, the J end by 4 bases, with 15 bases between. CDR3 loop: CASSPQQGVTEAFF. CDR3 DNA: TGTGCCAGCTCTCCCCAACAGGGAGTCACTGAAGCTTTCTTT.

The rearrangement joins TRBV28 to TRBJ2-5, with a possible D match to TRBD2 (6 bases). Trimming cost V 8 bases and J 1 base, with 14 bases left between them. Germline V gene lookup returns CDR1 MDHEN and CDR2 SYDVKM. This CDR3 contains 14 residues. CDR3 residues: CASSSGGIQETQYF. In nucleotides, the CDR3 is TGTGCCAGCTCCTCTGGCGGGATCCAAGAGACCCAGTACTTC.

The V and J genes are TRBV7-9 and TRBJ2-3; D uncertain. This CDR3 region has 13 residues. The germline CDR1 and CDR2 sequences are SEHNR and FQNEAQ (reference sequence). V was pared by 5 bases and J by 6 bases, with 12 bases between. CDR3 loop: CASSPPVSDTQYF. The CDR3 nucleotides are TGTGCCAGCAGCCCCCCGGTGTCGGATACGCAGTATTTT. The full variable domain, with the rest looked up from reference TRBV7-9 and TRBJ2-3, is DTGVSQNPRHKITKRGQNVTFRCDPISEHNRLYWYRQTLGQGPEFLTYFQNEAQLEKSRLLSDRFSAERPKGSFSTLEIQRTEQGDSAMYLCASSPPVSDTQYFGPGTRLTVL.

This sequence joins TRBV19 and TRBJ2-2; 14 nucleotides align to TRBD2. This CDR3 comprises 16 residues. V lost 3 bases and J lost 7; bases outside the gene matches: 4. CDR1 and CDR2 from the germline V gene are LNHDA and SQIVND (reference sequence). The CDR3 DNA reads TGTGCCAGTAGTATCTTGACTAGCGGGAGGGTCGGGGAGCTGTTTTTT. This translates into CASSILTSGRVGELFF. The full variable domain, completed using reference TRBV19 and TRBJ2-2, is DGGITQSPKYLFRKEGQNVTLSCEQNLNHDAMYWYRQDPGQGLRLIYYSQIVNDFQKGDIAEGYSVSREKKESFPLTVTSAQKNPTAFYLCASSILTSGRVGELFFGEGSRLTVL.

The chain has TRBV14 and TRBJ1-1; D ambiguous. Per germline, CDR1 SGHDN and CDR2 FVKESK. The V end lost 0 bases, the J end lost 5 bases, and 13 bases lay between the germline ends. The CDR3 has 15 residues. CDR3 residues: CASSQEILGGTEAFF. Written as DNA, the CDR3 is TGTGCCAGCAGCCAAGAAATCCTGGGTGGGACTGAAGCTTTCTTT.

The chain employs TRBV5-1 and TRBJ2-7; weak D call: TRBD2 (6 bases). The germline V and J ends were trimmed by 0 bases and 4 bases, with 14 bases remaining between them. The CDR3 has 15 amino acids. Germline values: CDR1 SGHRS, CDR2 YFSETQ. CDR3 amino acids: CASSLGQGGVYEQYF. CDR3 nucleotides: TGCGCCAGCAGCTTGGGGCAGGGCGGGGTTTACGAGCAGTACTTC. The complete variable domain, with remaining parts taken from reference TRBV5-1 and TRBJ2-7, reads KAGVTQTPRYLIKTRGQQVTLSCSPISGHRSVSWYQQTPGQGLQFLFEYFSETQRNKGNFPGRFSGRQFSNSRSEMNVSTLELGDSALYLCASSLGQGGVYEQYFGPGTRLTVT.

The chain employs TRBV19 and TRBJ2-2; 7 bases are a match to TRBD2. With 6 bases clipped from V and 5 bases from J, the junction kept 3 bases outside the gene matches. Germline V gene lookup returns CDR1 LNHDA and CDR2 SQIVND (reference sequence). This CDR3 contains 13 residues. The CDR3 DNA follows: TGTGCCAGTAGGTCCGGGGGGACCGGGGAGCTGTTTTTT. It translates to CASRSGGTGELFF.

V usage is TRBV7-9 and J usage is TRBJ2-5; 10 positions agree with TRBD2. This CDR3 region has 14 residues. J gave up 7 bases and V 10 bases, and 12 bases lay outside the gene matches. Looked up from germline, CDR1 is SEHNR and CDR2 is FQNEAQ (reference sequence). The CDR3 region has the DNA TGTGCCACCTCCGGAGCGGGGGGGCCTGGGACCCAGTACTTC. It yields the protein CATSGAGGPGTQYF.

This chain links TRBV2 with TRBJ1-1; maybe TRBD1 (5 bases). This CDR3 spans 16 amino acids. V lost 10 bases and J 4 bases, leaving 25 bases between the germline ends. Per germline, CDR1 SNHLY and CDR2 FYNNEI. Written as DNA, the CDR3 is TGTGCCACAGGCGAAGGGGATAGGGCGATACTCACTGAAGCTTTCTTT. It encodes CATGEGDRAILTEAFF. Full variable domain (rest looked up from reference TRBV2 and TRBJ1-1): EPEVTQTPSHQVTQMGQEVILRCVPISNHLYFYWYRQILGQKVEFLVSFYNNEISEKSEIFDDQFSVERPDGSNFTLKIRSTKLEDSAMYFCATGEGDRAILTEAFFGQGTRLTVV.

This chain uses TRBV28 with TRBJ1-5; D gene ambiguous. Germline V CDR1 and CDR2: MDHEN, SYDVKM. The CDR3 totals 16 residues. The germline V and J ends were trimmed by 7 bases and 4 bases, with 20 bases remaining between them. The CDR3 sequence: CASTSAEEISNQPQHF. The CDR3 DNA reads TGTGCCAGCACATCGGCGGAGGAAATATCGAATCAGCCCCAGCATTTT.

The chain recombines TRBV6-1 with TRBJ1-1; D is unresolved. The germline V gene has CDR1 MNHNS and CDR2 SASEGT. The CDR3 runs to 13 residues. V was pared by 2 bases and J by 5 bases, with 9 bases between. CDR3 sequence: CASSESKATEAFF. CDR3 DNA: TGTGCCAGCAGTGAATCCAAGGCGACTGAAGCTTTCTTT.

This chain links TRBV10-1 with TRBJ2-5; 11 bases agree with TRBD2. Losses at the gene ends were 6 bases for V and 2 bases for J; bases not matched to a gene: 5. CDR1 and CDR2 (germline): WNHNN, SYGVQD (reference sequence). The CDR3 covers 15 residues. In DNA form, the CDR3 reads TGCGCCAGCAGCTCCAGACTAGCGGGGCAAGAGACCCAGTACTTC. Protein: CASSSRLAGQETQYF.

The J gene is TRBJ2-7, the V gene TRBV11-2; TRBD1 or TRBD2 may be the D gene (5 bases each). The CDR3 consists of 15 residues. Germline lookup yields CDR1 SGHAT and CDR2 FQNNGV. Trimming shortened V by 6 bases and J by 2 bases, and 17 bases separated the two germline ends. The CDR3 sequence: CASSLGSRGPYEQYF. The CDR3 bases are TGTGCCAGCAGTTTGGGCTCCCGGGGACCCTACGAGCAGTACTTC.

The gene calls are TRBV5-1 and TRBJ1-2; D ambiguous. The CDR3 contains 15 residues. The germline V gene encodes CDR1 SGHRS and CDR2 YFSETQ. V was pared by 0 bases and J by 7 bases, with 16 bases between. CDR3 in DNA: TGCGCCAGCAGCTTGGACGGACTCGGATTAGGTGGCTACACCTTC. As protein: CASSLDGLGLGGYTF.

V and J are TRBV5-1 and TRBJ2-5; 10 nucleotides line up with TRBD2. The CDR3 is 15 amino acids. The V segment lost 4 bases and the J segment 4 bases; nucleotides outside the gene matches: 7. Germline V gene data show CDR1 as SGHRS and CDR2 as YFSETQ. The CDR3 region has the DNA TGCGCCAGCAGCGGAGTAGCGGGGGGTGGAGAGACCCAGTACTTC. This gives the protein CASSGVAGGGETQYF.

The genes are TRBV7-9 and TRBJ2-5, with 11 bases aligning to TRBD2. The CDR3 has 16 amino acids. The V and J ends lost 8 bases and 3 bases, in that order; junction bases with no gene match: 11. Germline CDR1 SEHNR, CDR2 FQNEAQ (reference sequence). The CDR3 sequence is CASQRGPGLAEETQYF. The CDR3 nucleotides read TGTGCCAGCCAGCGGGGACCGGGACTAGCGGAAGAGACCCAGTACTTC.

This chain joins TRBV4-1 and TRBJ2-7, with 8 bases aligning to TRBD1. The CDR3 sequence is 15 residues long. Germline CDR1 reads MGHRA; CDR2 reads YSYEKL. The ends lost 4 bases at V and 3 bases at J; junction bases unmatched: 8. In DNA form, the CDR3 reads TGCGCCAGCAGCCTAACTCGGACAGGGAGCTACGAGCAGTACTTC. Its protein product is CASSLTRTGSYEQYF.

V usage is TRBV6-1 and J usage is TRBJ1-5; 8 nucleotides align to TRBD1. CDR1 is MNHNS, CDR2 SASEGT, per germline. V shed 3 bases and J 0 bases; nucleotides not matched to a gene: 7. This CDR3 has 17 residues. CDR3 DNA: TGTGCCAGCAGTGATACCCCAGGGGGCTCTAGCAATCAGCCCCAGCATTTT. Its protein product is CASSDTPGGSSNQPQHF.

In regard to this clone: Other nucleotide sequences in the sample specify the same CDR3. This chain joins TRBV30 and TRBJ2-7; D ambiguous. This CDR3 region has 11 residues. Germline V gene sequence: CDR1 GTSNPN, CDR2 SVGIG (reference sequence). V shed 4 bases and J shed 1 base, with 5 bases lying between them. The CDR3 sequence: CAWTRSYEQYF. DNA of the CDR3: TGTGCCTGGACCCGGTCCTACGAGCAGTACTTC. Supplemented by reference TRBV30 and TRBJ2-7, the full variable domain reads SQTIHQWPATLVQPVGSPLSLECTVEGTSNPNLYWYRQAAGRGLQLLFYSVGIGQISSEVPQNLSASRPQDRQFILSSKKLLLSDSGFYLCAWTRSYEQYFGPGTRLTVT.

DNA for the CDR3: TGTGCCAGCAATCAGGGCTACGAGCAGTACTTC. Its protein is CASNQGYEQYF. The chain has TRBV6-5 and TRBJ2-7, with TRBD1 as a possible D gene (5 bases). V shed 7 bases and J shed 3 bases, with 7 bases lying between them. Germline values: CDR1 MNHEY, CDR2 SVGAGI. This CDR3 has 11 amino acids.

This rearrangement joins TRBV6-1 to TRBJ1-5; 7 bases are shared with TRBD1. Trimming at V came to 5 bases and at J to 0 bases, leaving 4 bases not matched to a gene. Germline values: CDR1 MNHNS, CDR2 SASEGT. The CDR3 is 15 amino acids. CDR3 DNA sequence: TGTGCCAGCAGTAAGGGACAGACTAGCAATCAGCCCCAGCATTTT. It encodes CASSKGQTSNQPQHF.